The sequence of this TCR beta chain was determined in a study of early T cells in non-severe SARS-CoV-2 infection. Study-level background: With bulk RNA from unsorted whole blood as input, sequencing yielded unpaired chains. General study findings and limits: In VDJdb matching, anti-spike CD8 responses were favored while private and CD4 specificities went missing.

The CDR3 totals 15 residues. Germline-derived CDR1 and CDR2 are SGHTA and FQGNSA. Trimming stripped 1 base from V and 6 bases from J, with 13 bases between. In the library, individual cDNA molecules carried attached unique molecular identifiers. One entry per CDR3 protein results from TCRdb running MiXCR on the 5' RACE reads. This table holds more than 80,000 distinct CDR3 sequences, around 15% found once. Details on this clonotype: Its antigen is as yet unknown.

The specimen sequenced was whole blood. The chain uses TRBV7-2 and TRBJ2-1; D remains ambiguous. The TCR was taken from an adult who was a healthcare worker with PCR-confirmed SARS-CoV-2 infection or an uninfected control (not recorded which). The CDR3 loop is CASSLESRKGNEQFF. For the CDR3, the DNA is TGTGCCAGCAGCTTAGAGTCTAGAAAGGGCAATGAGCAGTTCTTC.